The source of this T cell receptor beta chain is a study of patients and donors after allogeneic stem cell transplantation. This clonotype appeared many times. TCRdb itself ran the RT-PCR reads through MiXCR, one entry per CDR3 protein. The profile covers 900,000 to 1,000,000 distinct CDR3 sequences, with roughly 18% appearing a single time and under 6.5% taken by the ten largest. Trimming took 1 base from V and 8 from J, leaving 14 bases between them. The CDR3 runs to 13 residues. Germline CDR1 reads DFQATT; CDR2 reads SNEGSKA (reference sequence). This rearrangement joins TRBV20-1 to TRBJ1-2; D might be TRBD1 (5 bases). Specimen: blood, either unsorted or a sorted T cell fraction (not recorded which). This TCR was sampled from a human donor who was either an allogeneic HSCT recipient or a stem cell or donor lymphocyte infusion donor (not recorded which). It is not recorded whose cells these are; they may come from a transplant donor. The CDR3 is CSARVRQGPGYTF. CDR3 nucleotide sequence: TGCAGTGCTAGAGTCCGTCAGGGCCCAGGCTACACCTTC.